The entry below gives a single T cell receptor (beta chain) sequence along with its context. The antigen it recognizes is unknown. Base qualities were left out, and no much larger clone turns up one base away. The source of the sample is a study of technical replicates of blood from a few donors (dated by TCRdb to between 2016 and 2019). Unmatched junction bases come to 2, with V trimmed by 5 bases and J by 7 bases. The CDR3 starts with the cysteine, ends with the phenylalanine, and has 12 residues. The only DNA kept is the CDR3, 36 bases in frame from the first base. Per the germline V gene, MNHEY is the CDR1 and SVGAGI is the CDR2. The receptor library was made with the immunoSEQ multiplex PCR assay. The source is immuneACCESS, and TCRdb retained only in-frame sequences with V and J called. Part of the clones is not carried over; for the studies checked, unresolved V genes explain less than half of this, and the remainder is unexplained. The sample includes 75,000 to 95,000 clones, with 95% observed a single time. In total, the top ten clones hold approximately 0.26% of the sample.

The chain joins TRBV6-5 to TRBJ1-1; the central 9 bases match TRBD1. Sequenced material: T cells isolated from PBMCs. The TCR sequence derives from a human donor in good health. The base sequence is TGTGCCAGCAGTCGGGGACAGGGTGAAGCTTTCTTT. Translated, this gives CASSRGQGEAFF.